This T cell receptor beta chain was identified during a study of T cells in Graves' hyperthyroidism and ophthalmopathy. Amplified TCR beta CDR3 regions derived from RNA transcripts. First-round RT-PCR of the TCR CDR3 relied on the HTBI primer set. In TCRdb, the multiplex PCR reads were re-called with MiXCR into one record per CDR3 protein. Here the sample spans approximately 600,000 distinct CDR3 sequences, 14% being singletons. With 2 bases clipped from V and 5 bases from J, the junction kept 11 bases outside the gene matches. The CDR3 extends over 17 amino acids. The germline CDR1 and CDR2 sequences are KGHDR and SFDVKD. PBMCs were collected from an approximately 9 ml volume of fresh peripheral blood.

Sample: blood. The chain is built from TRBV24-1 and TRBJ2-1; 7 bases are shared with TRBD1. This TCR was sampled from a woman aged 25 to 45 with Graves' hyperthyroidism that later progressed to Graves' ophthalmopathy. CDR3 nucleotide sequence: TGTGCCACCAGTGATTCCCTGGGGCAGGGGGTTCACAATGAGCAGTTCTTC. Protein product: CATSDSLGQGVHNEQFF.